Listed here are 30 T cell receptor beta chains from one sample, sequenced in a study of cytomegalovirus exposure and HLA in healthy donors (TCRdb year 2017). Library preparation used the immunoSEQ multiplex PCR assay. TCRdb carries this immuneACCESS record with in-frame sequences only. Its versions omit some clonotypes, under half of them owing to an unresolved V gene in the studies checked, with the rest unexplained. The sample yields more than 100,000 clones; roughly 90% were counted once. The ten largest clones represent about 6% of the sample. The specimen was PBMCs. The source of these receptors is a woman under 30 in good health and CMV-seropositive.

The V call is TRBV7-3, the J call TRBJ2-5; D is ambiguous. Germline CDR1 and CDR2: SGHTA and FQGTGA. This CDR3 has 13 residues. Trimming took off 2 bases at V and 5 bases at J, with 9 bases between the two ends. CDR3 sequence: CASSLGDLETQYF. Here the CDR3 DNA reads TGTGCCAGCAGCTTAGGAGATTTGGAGACCCAGTACTTC.

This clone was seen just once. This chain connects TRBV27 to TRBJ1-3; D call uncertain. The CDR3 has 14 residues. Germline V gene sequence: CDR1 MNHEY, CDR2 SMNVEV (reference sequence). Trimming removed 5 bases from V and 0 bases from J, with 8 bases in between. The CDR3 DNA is TGTGCCAGCAGTCCTCACAGCTCTGGAAACACCATATATTTT. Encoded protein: CASSPHSSGNTIYF.

DNA for the CDR3: TGTGCCAGCACCCGACAGGGGCGGTTAGGGACTGAAGCTTTCTTT. It specifies CASTRQGRLGTEAFF. The rearrangement joins TRBV27 to TRBJ1-1; 8 positions agree with TRBD1. V lost 7 bases, J lost 5 bases, and 12 bases stayed unmatched. CDR1 MNHEY and CDR2 SMNVEV come from the germline V gene (reference sequence). This CDR3 comprises 15 residues.

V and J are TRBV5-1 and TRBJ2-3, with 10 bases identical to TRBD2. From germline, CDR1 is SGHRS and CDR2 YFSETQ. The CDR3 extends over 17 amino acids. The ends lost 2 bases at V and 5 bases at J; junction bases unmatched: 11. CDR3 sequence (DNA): TGCGCCAGCAGCTTCCAACCTAGCGGGGGTCGGTTAGATACGCAGTATTTT. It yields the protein CASSFQPSGGRLDTQYF.

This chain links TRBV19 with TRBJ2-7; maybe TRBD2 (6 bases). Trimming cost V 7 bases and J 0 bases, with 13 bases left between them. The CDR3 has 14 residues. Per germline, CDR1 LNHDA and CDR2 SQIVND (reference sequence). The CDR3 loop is CASKPGGFSYEQYF. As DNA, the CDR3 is TGTGCCAGTAAGCCTGGGGGGTTCTCCTACGAGCAGTACTTC.

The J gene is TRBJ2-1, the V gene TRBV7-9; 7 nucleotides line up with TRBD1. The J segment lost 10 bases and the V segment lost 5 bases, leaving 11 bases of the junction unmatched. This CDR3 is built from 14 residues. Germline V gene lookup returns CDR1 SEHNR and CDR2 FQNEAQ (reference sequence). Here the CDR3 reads CASSPGQVSAEQFF. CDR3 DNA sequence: TGTGCCAGCAGCCCAGGACAGGTTTCGGCGGAGCAGTTCTTC.

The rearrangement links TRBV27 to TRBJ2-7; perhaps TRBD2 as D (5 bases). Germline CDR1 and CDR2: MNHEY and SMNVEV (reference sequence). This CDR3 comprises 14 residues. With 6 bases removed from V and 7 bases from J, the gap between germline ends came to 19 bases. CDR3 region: CASSTTPRAGEQYF. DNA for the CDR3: TGTGCCAGCAGCACTACCCCGCGGGCTGGTGAGCAGTACTTC.

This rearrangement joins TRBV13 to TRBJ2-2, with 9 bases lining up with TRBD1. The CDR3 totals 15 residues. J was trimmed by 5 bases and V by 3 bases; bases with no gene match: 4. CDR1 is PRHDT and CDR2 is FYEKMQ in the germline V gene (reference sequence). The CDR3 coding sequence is TGTGCCAGCAGCTTGACAGGGGGAGGTACCGGGGAGCTGTTTTTT. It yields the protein CASSLTGGGTGELFF.

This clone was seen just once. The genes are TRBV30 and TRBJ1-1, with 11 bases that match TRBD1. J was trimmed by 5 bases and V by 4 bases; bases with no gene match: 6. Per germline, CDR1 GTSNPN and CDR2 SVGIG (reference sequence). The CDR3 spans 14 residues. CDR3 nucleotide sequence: TGTGCCTGGACCAGCGGGACAGGGGGTACTGAAGCTTTCTTT. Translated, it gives CAWTSGTGGTEAFF.

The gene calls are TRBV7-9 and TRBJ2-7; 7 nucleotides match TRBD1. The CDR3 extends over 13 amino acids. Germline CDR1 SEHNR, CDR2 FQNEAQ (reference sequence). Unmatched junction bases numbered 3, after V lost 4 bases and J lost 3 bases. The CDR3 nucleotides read TGTGCCAGCAGCTGGACAGGCAACTACGAGCAGTACTTC. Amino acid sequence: CASSWTGNYEQYF.

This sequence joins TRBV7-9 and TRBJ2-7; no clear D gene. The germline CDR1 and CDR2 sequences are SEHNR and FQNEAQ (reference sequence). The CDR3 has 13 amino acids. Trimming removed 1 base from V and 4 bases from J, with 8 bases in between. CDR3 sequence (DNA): TGTGCCAGCAGCTTAGGACACACGTACGAGCAGTACTTC. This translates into CASSLGHTYEQYF.

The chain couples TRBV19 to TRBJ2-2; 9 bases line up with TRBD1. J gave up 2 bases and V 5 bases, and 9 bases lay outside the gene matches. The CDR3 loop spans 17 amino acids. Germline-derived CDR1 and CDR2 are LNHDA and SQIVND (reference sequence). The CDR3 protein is CASSPRQGVLNTGELFF. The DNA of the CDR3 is TGTGCCAGTAGTCCCCGACAGGGGGTTCTTAACACCGGGGAGCTGTTTTTT.

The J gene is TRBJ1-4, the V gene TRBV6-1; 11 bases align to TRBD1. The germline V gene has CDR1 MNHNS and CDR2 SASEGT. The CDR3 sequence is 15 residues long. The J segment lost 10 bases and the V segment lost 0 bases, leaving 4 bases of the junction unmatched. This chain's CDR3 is CASSEAGTGGRKLFF. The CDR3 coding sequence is TGTGCCAGCAGTGAAGCGGGGACAGGGGGTAGAAAACTGTTTTTT.

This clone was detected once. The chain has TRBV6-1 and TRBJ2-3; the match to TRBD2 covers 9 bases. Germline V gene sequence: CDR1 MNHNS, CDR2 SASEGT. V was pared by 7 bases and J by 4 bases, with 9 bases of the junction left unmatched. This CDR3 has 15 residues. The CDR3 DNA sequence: TGTGCCAGCACCCAAGGGCGCGGGGGGGCAGATACGCAGTATTTT. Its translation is CASTQGRGGADTQYF.

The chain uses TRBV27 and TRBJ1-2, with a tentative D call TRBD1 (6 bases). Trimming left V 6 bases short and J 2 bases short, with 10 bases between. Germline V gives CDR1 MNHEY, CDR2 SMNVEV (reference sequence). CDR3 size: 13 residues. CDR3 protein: CASSLQGNYGYTF. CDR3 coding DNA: TGTGCCAGCAGCCTACAGGGAAACTATGGCTACACCTTC.

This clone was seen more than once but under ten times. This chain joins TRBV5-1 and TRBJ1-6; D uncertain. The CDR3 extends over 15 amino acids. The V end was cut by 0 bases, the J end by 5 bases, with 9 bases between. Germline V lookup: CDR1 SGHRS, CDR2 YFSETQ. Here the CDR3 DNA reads TGCGCCAGCAGCTTGGATGGGCCCAATAATTCACCCCTCCACTTT. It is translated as CASSLDGPNNSPLHF.

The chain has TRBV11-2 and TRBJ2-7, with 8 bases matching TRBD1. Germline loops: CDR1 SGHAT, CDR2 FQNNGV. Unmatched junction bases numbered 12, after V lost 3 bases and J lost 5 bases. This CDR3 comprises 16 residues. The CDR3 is CASSLTPGTGVHEQYF. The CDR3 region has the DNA TGTGCCAGCAGCTTGACTCCCGGGACAGGAGTCCACGAGCAGTACTTC.

CDR3 nucleotides: TGTGCCAGCAGCTTGGGGGGCGTCGGGAGCACAGATACGCAGTATTTT. This encodes CASSLGGVGSTDTQYF. The J gene is TRBJ2-3, the V gene TRBV5-4, with a possible D match to TRBD1 (5 bases). Germline-derived CDR1 and CDR2 are SGHNT and YYREEE (reference sequence). CDR3 length equals 16 residues. V dropped 0 bases and J dropped 0 bases, with 11 bases sitting between them.

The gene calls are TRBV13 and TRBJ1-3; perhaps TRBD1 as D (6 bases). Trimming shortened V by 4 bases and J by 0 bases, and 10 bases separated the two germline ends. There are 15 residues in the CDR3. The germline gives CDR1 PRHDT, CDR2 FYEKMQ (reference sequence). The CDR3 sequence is CASSWTAISGNTIYF. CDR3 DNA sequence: TGTGCCAGCAGCTGGACAGCTATCTCTGGAAACACCATATATTTT.

The CDR3 sequence is CASSLQGQETQYF. CDR3 nucleotide sequence: TGTGCCAGCAGTCTACAGGGCCAGGAGACCCAGTACTTC. The V call is TRBV7-9, the J call TRBJ2-5; D may be TRBD1 (6 bases). CDR3 length: 13 residues. Germline V gives CDR1 SEHNR, CDR2 FQNEAQ (reference sequence). Trimming pared 6 bases from V and 5 bases from J, leaving 13 bases between.

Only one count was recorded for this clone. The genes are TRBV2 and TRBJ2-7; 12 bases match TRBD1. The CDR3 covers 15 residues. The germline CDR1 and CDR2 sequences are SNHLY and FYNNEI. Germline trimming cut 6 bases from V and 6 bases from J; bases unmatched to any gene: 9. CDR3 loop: CASRYPGQGAVEQYF. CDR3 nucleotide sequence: TGTGCCAGCAGATATCCGGGACAGGGGGCTGTCGAGCAGTACTTC. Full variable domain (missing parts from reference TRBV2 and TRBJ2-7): EPEVTQTPSHQVTQMGQEVILRCVPISNHLYFYWYRQILGQKVEFLVSFYNNEISEKSEIFDDQFSVERPDGSNFTLKIRSTKLEDSAMYFCASRYPGQGAVEQYFGPGTRLTVT.

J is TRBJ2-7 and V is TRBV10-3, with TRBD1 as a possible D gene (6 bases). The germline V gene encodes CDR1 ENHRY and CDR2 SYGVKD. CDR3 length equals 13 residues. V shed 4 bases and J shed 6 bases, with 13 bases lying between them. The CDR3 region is CAISARDISEQYF. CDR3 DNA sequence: TGTGCCATCAGTGCCCGGGACATAAGCGAGCAGTACTTC.

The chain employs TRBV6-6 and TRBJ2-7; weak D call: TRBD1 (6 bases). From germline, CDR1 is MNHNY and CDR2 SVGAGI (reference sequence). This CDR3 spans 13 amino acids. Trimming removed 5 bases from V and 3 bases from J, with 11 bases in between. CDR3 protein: CASSPTRGYEQYF. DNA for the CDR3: TGTGCCAGCAGTCCTACCAGGGGCTACGAGCAGTACTTC.

In DNA form, the CDR3 reads TGTGCCAGCTCACGCGGGGATGCAGACTATGGCTACACCTTC. This codes for CASSRGDADYGYTF. The gene calls are TRBV18 and TRBJ1-2; D ambiguous. Between the trimmed V and J ends, which lost 4 bases and 3 bases, there was a span of 12 bases. Per germline, CDR1 KGHSH and CDR2 LQKENI. The CDR3 is made up of 14 amino acids.

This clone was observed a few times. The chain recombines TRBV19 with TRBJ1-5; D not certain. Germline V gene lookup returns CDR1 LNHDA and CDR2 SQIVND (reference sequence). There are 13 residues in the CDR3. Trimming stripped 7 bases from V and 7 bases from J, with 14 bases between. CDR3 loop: CASTVDRWQPQHF. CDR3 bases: TGTGCCAGTACCGTAGATCGATGGCAGCCCCAGCATTTT.

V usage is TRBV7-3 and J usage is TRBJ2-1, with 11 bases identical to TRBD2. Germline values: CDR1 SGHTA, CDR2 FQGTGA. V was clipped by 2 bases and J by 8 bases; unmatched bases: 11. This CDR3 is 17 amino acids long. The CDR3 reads CASSLEVAGGPMDEQFF. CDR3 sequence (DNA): TGTGCCAGCAGCTTAGAAGTAGCGGGAGGGCCGATGGATGAGCAGTTCTTC.

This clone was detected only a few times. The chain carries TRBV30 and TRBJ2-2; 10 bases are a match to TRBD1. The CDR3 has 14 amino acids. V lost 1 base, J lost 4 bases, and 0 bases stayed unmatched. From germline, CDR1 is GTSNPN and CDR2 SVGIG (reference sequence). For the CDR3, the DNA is TGTGCCTGGAGTGGGGACAGGGGCACCGGGGAGCTGTTTTTT. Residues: CAWSGDRGTGELFF.

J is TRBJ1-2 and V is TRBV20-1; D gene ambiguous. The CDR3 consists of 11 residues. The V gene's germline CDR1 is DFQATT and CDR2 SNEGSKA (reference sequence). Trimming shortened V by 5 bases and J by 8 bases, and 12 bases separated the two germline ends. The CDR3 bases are TGCAGTGCTGAAACTGGAGGAGGCTACACCTTC. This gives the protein CSAETGGGYTF.

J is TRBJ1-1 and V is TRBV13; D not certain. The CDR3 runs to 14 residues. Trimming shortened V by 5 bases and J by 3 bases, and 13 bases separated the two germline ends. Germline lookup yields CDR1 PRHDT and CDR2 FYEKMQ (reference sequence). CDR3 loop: CASSPLGEHTEAFF. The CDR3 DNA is TGTGCCAGCAGCCCCCTCGGGGAGCACACTGAAGCTTTCTTT.

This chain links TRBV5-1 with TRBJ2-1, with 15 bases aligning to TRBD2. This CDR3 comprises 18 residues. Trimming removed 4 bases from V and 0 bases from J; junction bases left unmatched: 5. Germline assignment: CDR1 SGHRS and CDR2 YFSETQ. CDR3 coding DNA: TGCGCCAGCAGCCCGGGGGGACTAGCGGGGGGCTCCTACAATGAGCAGTTCTTC. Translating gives CASSPGGLAGGSYNEQFF.